This is a list of T cell receptor beta chains from one sample in a study of CD8 T cells in ankylosing spondylitis. Via MiXCR, TCRdb re-called the 5' RACE reads, giving one row per CDR3 protein. Here the sample spans around 250,000 distinct CDR3 sequences, around a tenth being singletons. Sequences were obtained from blood, either unsorted or a sorted T cell fraction (not recorded which). The receptor set was obtained from a male donor with ankylosing spondylitis or in good health (not recorded which). CDR3s include the opening cysteine and the closing phenylalanine or tryptophan. D genes are given only for firm matches. Clone size is not always given. Where it is, it says once, few, many or a class for expanded clones.

d_gene	abundance	v_gene	len	j_gene	CDR3aa	CDR3nt
NA	many	TRBV5-1	16	TRBJ2-3	CASSLDLPEDTDTQYF	TGCGCCAGCAGCTTGGATCTACCGGAGGACACAGATACGCAGTATTTT
NA	many	TRBV7-8	14	TRBJ1-2	CASSRLRTRYGYTF	TGTGCCAGCAGCCGCCTAAGGACGAGATATGGCTACACCTTC
TRBD1	NA	TRBV5-1	15	TRBJ2-3	CASADGTGGIDTQYF	TGCGCCAGCGCCGACGGGACAGGGGGCATAGATACGCAGTATTTT
NA	many	TRBV7-2	14	TRBJ2-2	CASSLGGYTGELFF	TGTGCCAGCAGCTTGGGGGGTTACACCGGGGAGCTGTTTTTT
NA	NA	TRBV6-2/TRBV6-3	12	TRBJ1-6	CASFHRDSPLHF	TGTGCCAGCTTCCACAGGGATTCACCCCTCCACTTT
NA	NA	TRBV7-9	16	TRBJ2-3	CASSFSSGASTDTQYF	TGTGCCAGCAGCTTCTCCAGCGGAGCTAGCACAGATACGCAGTATTTT
NA	NA	TRBV9	16	TRBJ1-3	CASSPKSQGSGNTIYF	TGTGCCAGCAGCCCGAAGAGTCAGGGCTCTGGAAACACCATATATTTT
TRBD1	many	TRBV20-1	12	TRBJ2-7	CSARGGAYEQYF	TGCAGTGCAAGAGGGGGCGCCTACGAGCAGTACTTC
NA	NA	TRBV20-1	13	TRBJ2-7	CSASTDTAYEQYF	TGCAGTGCCTCCACCGACACAGCCTACGAGCAGTACTTC
TRBD2	many	TRBV15	16	TRBJ2-1	CATSRGGLAGGNEQFF	TGTGCCACCAGCAGAGGGGGCCTAGCGGGTGGGAATGAGCAGTTCTTC
NA	many	TRBV5-1	16	TRBJ2-2	CASTLSRGSNTGELFF	TGCGCCAGCACCCTCAGTCGGGGTTCGAACACCGGGGAGCTGTTTTTT
NA	NA	TRBV7-3	14	TRBJ2-3	CASSLLHSTDTQYF	TGTGCCAGCAGCTTATTACACAGCACAGATACGCAGTATTTT
NA	few	TRBV7-9	13	TRBJ1-1	CASSLDMNTEAFF	TGTGCCAGCAGCTTAGACATGAACACTGAAGCTTTCTTT
NA	many	TRBV27	17	TRBJ2-2	CASSLSGMGSALGELFF	TGTGCCAGCAGTTTATCGGGAATGGGCAGTGCTTTAGGGGAGCTGTTTTTT
NA	many	TRBV12-3/TRBV12-4	13	TRBJ1-5	CASSLNSNQPQHF	TGTGCCAGCAGTTTAAACAGCAATCAGCCCCAGCATTTT
TRBD2	many	TRBV12-3/TRBV12-4	18	TRBJ2-3	CASSPGPGLAGSTDTQYF	TGTGCCAGCAGTCCCGGCCCGGGACTAGCGGGGAGCACAGATACGCAGTATTTT
NA	many	TRBV5-1	15	TRBJ2-1	CASSQGGQKVNEQFF	TGCGCCAGCAGCCAGGGGGGGCAGAAGGTCAATGAGCAGTTCTTC
NA	NA	TRBV29-1	11	TRBJ2-1	CSVALSDEQFF	TGCAGCGTTGCGCTCTCTGATGAGCAGTTCTTC
NA	few	TRBV25-1	11	TRBJ2-7	CASSRTYEQYF	TGTGCCAGCAGTAGAACCTACGAGCAGTACTTC
TRBD1	many	TRBV20-1	14	TRBJ2-7	CSALGQGPFREQYF	TGCAGTGCTTTGGGACAGGGGCCCTTCAGGGAGCAGTACTTC
TRBD2	NA	TRBV12-3/TRBV12-4	16	TRBJ2-5	CASSYRAGPEGETQYF	TGTGCCAGCAGCTATAGAGCGGGGCCAGAAGGAGAGACCCAGTACTTC
NA	many	TRBV7-2	14	TRBJ2-2	CASSLATAGGELFF	TGTGCCAGCAGCTTAGCGACCGCGGGGGGGGAGCTGTTTTTT
NA	many	TRBV5-1	14	TRBJ2-7	CASSWWGDSYEQYF	TGCGCCAGCAGCTGGTGGGGGGACTCCTACGAGCAGTACTTC
TRBD1	NA	TRBV5-1	15	TRBJ2-5	CASSSTDTGGETQYF	TGCGCCAGCAGCTCTACTGACACAGGGGGAGAGACCCAGTACTTC
NA	many	TRBV5-1	16	TRBJ2-1	CASSPGLGSSYNEQFF	TGCGCCAGCTCCCCCGGGCTGGGTTCCTCCTACAATGAGCAGTTCTTC
NA	many	TRBV5-1	12	TRBJ1-2	CASRSSDYGYTF	TGCGCCAGCAGATCATCAGACTATGGCTACACCTTC
TRBD1	many	TRBV24-1	15	TRBJ2-2	CATSGIQGGTGELFF	TGTGCCACCAGTGGTATACAGGGGGGCACCGGGGAGCTGTTTTTT
NA	NA	TRBV29-1	13	TRBJ2-7	CSVGGSRGYEQYF	TGCAGCGTTGGAGGGAGCCGAGGGTACGAGCAGTACTTC
TRBD1	many	TRBV20-1	15	TRBJ1-5	CSSHPDRAGGQPQHF	TGCAGTTCCCACCCCGACAGGGCAGGGGGTCAGCCCCAGCATTTT
NA	many	TRBV7-2	14	TRBJ2-7	CASSLYRFGYEQYF	TGTGCCAGCAGCTTATACAGATTCGGCTACGAGCAGTACTTC
TRBD1	many	TRBV6-6	13	TRBJ2-5	CATRDRGQETQYF	TGTGCCACCCGGGACAGGGGTCAAGAGACCCAGTACTTC
NA	many	TRBV27	14	TRBJ1-3	CASSPRLSGNTIYF	TGTGCCAGCAGTCCGCGGCTCTCTGGAAACACCATATATTTT
TRBD2	many	TRBV7-2	14	TRBJ2-5	CASSSWAGGETQYF	TGTGCCAGCAGCTCATGGGCGGGGGGGGAGACCCAGTACTTC
NA	NA	TRBV20-1	15	TRBJ2-7	CSARPQDSFPYEQYF	TGCAGTGCTAGACCACAGGACTCGTTCCCCTACGAGCAGTACTTC
TRBD2	many	TRBV12-3/TRBV12-4	14	TRBJ2-1	CASSLRSSGNEQFF	TGTGCCAGCAGTCTCAGGTCTAGCGGCAATGAGCAGTTCTTC
NA	many	TRBV29-1	13	TRBJ1-4	CSVAAPPNEKLFF	TGCAGCGTCGCAGCGCCACCGAATGAAAAACTGTTTTTT
NA	many	TRBV4-2	15	TRBJ2-3	CASSQALPSTDTQYF	TGTGCCAGCAGCCAAGCTCTACCTAGCACAGATACGCAGTATTTT
TRBD1	many	TRBV3-1	18	TRBJ2-2	CASSQDPGGYVDTGELFF	TGTGCCAGCAGCCAAGATCCAGGGGGCTATGTGGACACCGGGGAGCTGTTTTTT
NA	NA	TRBV12-3/TRBV12-4	13	TRBJ1-1	CASSLLRGAEAFF	TGTGCCAGCAGTCTCCTACGGGGGGCTGAAGCTTTCTTT
NA	NA	TRBV20-1	13	TRBJ1-2	CSARAVADYGYTF	TGCAGTGCTAGAGCGGTTGCGGATTATGGCTACACCTTC
NA	many	TRBV10-3	15	TRBJ2-3	CAIMVAGIGADTQYF	TGTGCCATCATGGTGGCGGGGATTGGGGCAGATACGCAGTATTTT
NA	many	TRBV4-2	14	TRBJ2-2	CASRDDGDAGELFF	TGTGCCAGCAGAGATGACGGCGACGCCGGGGAGCTGTTTTTT
NA	many	TRBV11-2	13	TRBJ2-3	CASSSQVTDTQYF	TGTGCCAGCAGCTCACAGGTTACAGATACGCAGTATTTT
NA	many	TRBV6-1	13	TRBJ1-3	CASRRSSGNTIYF	TGTGCCAGCCGGCGGTCTTCTGGAAACACCATATATTTT
NA	many	TRBV6-1	12	TRBJ1-2	CASLSWGYGYTF	TGTGCCAGCCTCAGCTGGGGCTATGGCTACACCTTC
NA	NA	TRBV4-2	12	TRBJ1-2	CARGSGLRCYTF	TGTGCCAGGGGCTCGGGCCTTCGCTGCTACACCTTC
NA	few	TRBV5-4	13	TRBJ2-1	CASSLRLVDEQFF	TGTGCCAGCAGCTTGCGACTAGTCGATGAGCAGTTCTTC
TRBD2	many	TRBV7-3	15	TRBJ2-1	CASSPGLAGGGEQFF	TGTGCCAGCAGCCCGGGACTAGCGGGGGGTGGTGAGCAGTTCTTC
NA	NA	TRBV6-4	15	TRBJ2-2	CASSQTTADTGELFF	TGTGCCAGCAGTCAGACTACAGCCGACACCGGGGAGCTGTTTTTT
NA	once	TRBV28	14	TRBJ2-1	CASKGTPGNNEQFF	TGTGCCAGCAAAGGGACCCCGGGAAACAATGAGCAGTTCTTC
NA	many	TRBV10-3	15	TRBJ2-1	CAISPPGSDYNEQFF	TGTGCCATTTCACCCCCGGGGAGCGACTACAATGAGCAGTTCTTC
NA	many	TRBV5-5	14	TRBJ2-3	CASSLLASTDTQYF	TGTGCCAGCAGCTTGTTAGCATCCACAGATACGCAGTATTTT
NA	many	TRBV6-1	15	TRBJ1-3	CASSGRTSSGNTIYF	TGTGCCAGCAGTGGGCGCACCTCCTCTGGAAACACCATATATTTT
NA	few	TRBV2	12	TRBJ2-3	CASSPRFNTQYF	TGTGCCAGCAGTCCCCGGTTTAATACGCAGTATTTT
NA	many	TRBV5-1	14	TRBJ2-3	CASSLGQRTDTQYF	TGCGCCAGCAGCCTTGGACAGCGCACAGATACGCAGTATTTT
TRBD1	NA	TRBV7-9	12	TRBJ1-4	CASNRGQEKLFF	TGTGCCAGCAACCGGGGACAGGAAAAACTGTTTTTT
TRBD1	many	TRBV3-1	16	TRBJ1-2	CASSQGSRGLIYGYTF	TGTGCCAGCAGCCAAGGTTCGAGGGGGCTGATCTATGGCTACACCTTC
TRBD2	NA	TRBV7-8	16	TRBJ2-1	CASSLVASGGANVAFF	TGTGCCAGCAGCTTAGTGGCTAGCGGGGGAGCCAATGTTGCGTTCTTC